Given below is one T cell receptor (beta chain) in context. Its antigen is currently unknown. This sample was included in a study of Ad26.COV2.S vaccination and SARS-CoV-2 variants. About the study: The donor was enrolled in the Ad26.COV2.S arm of the COV1001 trial. Donor got 5x10^10 or 1x10^11 viral particles of Ad26.COV2.S.

The CDR3 loop spans 17 amino acids. Germline V lookup: CDR1 SGHDT, CDR2 YYEEEE. Trimming left V 4 bases short and J 4 bases short, with 23 bases between. The sample's treatment: roughly 18 received Ad26.COV2.S at low or high dose, single or two shots; roughly five received placebo; per-sample allocation not given. Repertoires come from day 63 after the first vaccine or placebo injection. This person who donated was an adult of 18-55 years in Boston. Points from the study as a whole: Total T cell responses were possibly underestimated by TCR breadth and depth analyses.

The protocol was immunoSEQ multiplex PCR, while the TCRdb copy is restricted to in-frame clones and leaves out a portion. The sample contains about 440,000 clones, roughly 87% of which appear only once. Source: peripheral blood, taken in a trial of Ad26.COV2.S vaccine versus placebo. The V call is TRBV5-6, the J call TRBJ1-1; tentatively, D is TRBD1 (5 bases). This receptor was obtained from a person between 18 and 59 years old who received the Ad26.COV2.S COVID-19 vaccine or a placebo. The CDR3 nucleotides read TGTGCCAGCAGCGATGGACCGAGTGGGGGAAGTAGCACTGAAGCTTTCTTT. It specifies CASSDGPSGGSSTEAFF.